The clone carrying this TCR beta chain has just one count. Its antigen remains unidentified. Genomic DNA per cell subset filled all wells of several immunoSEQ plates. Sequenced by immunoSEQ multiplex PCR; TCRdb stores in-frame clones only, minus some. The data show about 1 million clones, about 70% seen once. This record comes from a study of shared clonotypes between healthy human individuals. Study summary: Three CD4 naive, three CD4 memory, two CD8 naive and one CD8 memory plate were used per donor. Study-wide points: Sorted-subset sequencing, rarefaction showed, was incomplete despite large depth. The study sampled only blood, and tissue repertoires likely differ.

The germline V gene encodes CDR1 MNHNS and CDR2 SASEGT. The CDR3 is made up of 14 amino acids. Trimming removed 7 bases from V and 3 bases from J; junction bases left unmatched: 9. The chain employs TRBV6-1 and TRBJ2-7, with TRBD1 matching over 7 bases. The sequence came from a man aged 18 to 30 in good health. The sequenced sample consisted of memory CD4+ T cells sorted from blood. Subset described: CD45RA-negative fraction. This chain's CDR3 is CASTRTGPGYEQYF. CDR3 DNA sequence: TGTGCCAGCACCCGGACAGGACCAGGCTACGAGCAGTACTTC.